This T cell receptor beta chain was sequenced during a study of blood T cell repertoires in COVID-19. About the research overall: T cells, B-cell-depleted T cells, or PBMCs supplied cDNA or gDNA.

The study recruited people aged roughly 18 to 100 years across about two dozen US areas. Cohort assignment relied on participant-reported clinical history. TCRdb's copy holds only in-frame clones and misses some; the assay was immunoSEQ multiplex PCR. Of about 200,000 clones in the sample, 85% were seen once. The V end was cut by 4 bases, the J end by 8 bases, with 7 bases between. CDR3 length equals 11 residues. Looked up from germline, CDR1 is SGDLS and CDR2 is YYNGEE. The sequence was obtained from a man aged 35 to 55 who had recovered from COVID-19. This chain joins TRBV9 and TRBJ2-1; TRBD2 is a possible D gene (5 bases). The specimen sequenced was PBMCs or T cells enriched from blood (not recorded which). CDR3 in DNA: TGTGCCAGCAGCCAACTAGATGAGCAGTTCTTC. Its protein is CASSQLDEQFF.